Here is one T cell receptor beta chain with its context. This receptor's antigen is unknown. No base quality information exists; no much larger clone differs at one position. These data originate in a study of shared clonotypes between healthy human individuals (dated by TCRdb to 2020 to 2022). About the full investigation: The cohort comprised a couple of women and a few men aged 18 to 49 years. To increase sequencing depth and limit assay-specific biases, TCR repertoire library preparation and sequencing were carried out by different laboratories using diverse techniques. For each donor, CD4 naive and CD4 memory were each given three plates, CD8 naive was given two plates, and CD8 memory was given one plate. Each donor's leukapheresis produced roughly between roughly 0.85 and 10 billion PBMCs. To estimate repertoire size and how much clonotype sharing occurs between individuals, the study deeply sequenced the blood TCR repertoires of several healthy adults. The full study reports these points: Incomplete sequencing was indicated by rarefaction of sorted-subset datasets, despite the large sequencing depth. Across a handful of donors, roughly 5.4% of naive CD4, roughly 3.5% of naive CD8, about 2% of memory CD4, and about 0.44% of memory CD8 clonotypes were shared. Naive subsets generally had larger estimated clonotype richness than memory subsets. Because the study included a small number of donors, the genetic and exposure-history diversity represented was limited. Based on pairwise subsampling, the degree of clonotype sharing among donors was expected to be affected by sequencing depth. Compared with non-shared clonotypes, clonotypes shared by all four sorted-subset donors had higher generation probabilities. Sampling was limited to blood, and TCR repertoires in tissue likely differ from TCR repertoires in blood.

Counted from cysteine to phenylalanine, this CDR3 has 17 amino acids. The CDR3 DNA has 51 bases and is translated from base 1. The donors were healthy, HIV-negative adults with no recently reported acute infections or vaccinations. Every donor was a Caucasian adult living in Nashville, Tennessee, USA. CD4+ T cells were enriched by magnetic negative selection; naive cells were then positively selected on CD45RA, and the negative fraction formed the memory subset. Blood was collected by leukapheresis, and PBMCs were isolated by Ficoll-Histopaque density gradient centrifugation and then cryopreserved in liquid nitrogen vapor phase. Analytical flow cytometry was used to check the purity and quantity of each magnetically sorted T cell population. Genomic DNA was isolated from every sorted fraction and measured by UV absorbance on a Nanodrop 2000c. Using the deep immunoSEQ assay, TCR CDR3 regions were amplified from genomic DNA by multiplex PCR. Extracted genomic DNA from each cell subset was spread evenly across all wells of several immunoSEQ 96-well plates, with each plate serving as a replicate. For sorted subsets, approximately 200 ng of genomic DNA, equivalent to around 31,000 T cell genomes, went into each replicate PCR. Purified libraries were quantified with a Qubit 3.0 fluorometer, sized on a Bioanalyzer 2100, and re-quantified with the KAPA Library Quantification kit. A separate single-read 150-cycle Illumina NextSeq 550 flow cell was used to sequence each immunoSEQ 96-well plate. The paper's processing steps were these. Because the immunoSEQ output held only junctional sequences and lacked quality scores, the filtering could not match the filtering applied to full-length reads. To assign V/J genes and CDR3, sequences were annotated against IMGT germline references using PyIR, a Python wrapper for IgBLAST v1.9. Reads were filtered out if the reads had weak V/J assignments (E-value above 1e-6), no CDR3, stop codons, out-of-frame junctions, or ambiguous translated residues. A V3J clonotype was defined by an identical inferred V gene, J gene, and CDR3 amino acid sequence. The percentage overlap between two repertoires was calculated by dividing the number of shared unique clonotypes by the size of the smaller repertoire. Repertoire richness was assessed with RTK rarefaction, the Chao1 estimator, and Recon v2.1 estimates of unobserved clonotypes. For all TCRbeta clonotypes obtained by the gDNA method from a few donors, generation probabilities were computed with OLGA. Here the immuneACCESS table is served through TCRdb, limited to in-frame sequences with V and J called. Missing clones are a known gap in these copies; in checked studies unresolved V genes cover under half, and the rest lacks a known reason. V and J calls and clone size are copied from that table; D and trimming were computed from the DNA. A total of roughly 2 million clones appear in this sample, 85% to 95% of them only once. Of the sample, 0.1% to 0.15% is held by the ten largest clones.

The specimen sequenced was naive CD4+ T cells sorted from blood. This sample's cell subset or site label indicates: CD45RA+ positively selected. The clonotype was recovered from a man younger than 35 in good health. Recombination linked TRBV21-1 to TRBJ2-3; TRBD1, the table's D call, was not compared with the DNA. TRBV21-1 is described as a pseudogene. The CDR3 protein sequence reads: CASSKARKGDITDTQYF. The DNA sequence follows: TGTGCCAGCAGCAAAGCGAGGAAGGGGGATATCACAGATACGCAGTATTTT.